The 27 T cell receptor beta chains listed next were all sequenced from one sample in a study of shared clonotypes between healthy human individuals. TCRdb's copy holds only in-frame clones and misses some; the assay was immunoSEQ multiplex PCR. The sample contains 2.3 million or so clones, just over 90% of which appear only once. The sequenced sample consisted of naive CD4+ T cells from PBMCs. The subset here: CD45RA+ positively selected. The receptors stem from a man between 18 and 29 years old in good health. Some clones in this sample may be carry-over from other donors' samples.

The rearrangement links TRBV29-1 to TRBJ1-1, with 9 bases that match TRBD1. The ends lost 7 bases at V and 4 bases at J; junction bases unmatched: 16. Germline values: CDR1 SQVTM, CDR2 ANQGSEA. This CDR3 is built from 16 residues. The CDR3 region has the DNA TGCAGCGCCTACAGGGACAGGGAGGGTTGGAGCACTGAAGCTTTCTTT. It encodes CSAYRDREGWSTEAFF.

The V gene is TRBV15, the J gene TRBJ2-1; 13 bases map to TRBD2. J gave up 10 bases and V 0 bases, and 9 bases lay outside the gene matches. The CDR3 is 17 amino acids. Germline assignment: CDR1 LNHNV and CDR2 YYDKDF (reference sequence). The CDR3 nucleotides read TGTGCCACCAGCAGAGACCGGACTAGCGGGAGTGCCCGGGAGCAGTTCTTC. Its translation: CATSRDRTSGSAREQFF.

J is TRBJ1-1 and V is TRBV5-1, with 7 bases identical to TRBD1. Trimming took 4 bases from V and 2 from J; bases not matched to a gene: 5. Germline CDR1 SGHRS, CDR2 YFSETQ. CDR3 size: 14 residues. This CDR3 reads CASSPTGYNTEAFF. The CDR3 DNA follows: TGCGCCAGCAGCCCGACAGGGTATAACACTGAAGCTTTCTTT.

CDR3 coding DNA: TGTGCCAGTAGTATAGACCATTCTAGCGGGAAGCCCAAAAACATTCAGTACTTC. This sequence encodes CASSIDHSSGKPKNIQYF. The chain recombines TRBV19 with TRBJ2-4, with 9 bases identical to TRBD2. With V trimmed by 0 bases and J by 2 bases, 8 bases remained unmatched. The CDR3 runs 18 residues. CDR1 is LNHDA and CDR2 is SQIVND in the germline V gene (reference sequence). The variable domain in full, completed from reference TRBV19 and TRBJ2-4, reads DGGITQSPKYLFRKEGQNVTLSCEQNLNHDAMYWYRQDPGQGLRLIYYSQIVNDFQKGDIAEGYSVSREKKESFPLTVTSAQKNPTAFYLCASSIDHSSGKPKNIQYFGAGTRLSVL.

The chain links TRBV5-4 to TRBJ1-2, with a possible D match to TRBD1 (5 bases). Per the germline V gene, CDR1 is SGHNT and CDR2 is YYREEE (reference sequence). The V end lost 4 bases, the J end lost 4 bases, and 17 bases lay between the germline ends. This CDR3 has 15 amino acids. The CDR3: CASSLFLGGGYGYTF. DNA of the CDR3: TGTGCCAGCAGCCTTTTCCTTGGGGGAGGCTATGGCTACACCTTC.

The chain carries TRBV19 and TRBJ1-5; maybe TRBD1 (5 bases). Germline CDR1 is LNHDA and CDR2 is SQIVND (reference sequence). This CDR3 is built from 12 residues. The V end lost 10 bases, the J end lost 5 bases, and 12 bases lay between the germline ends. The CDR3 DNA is TGTGCCACCTCGACAGCTGATCAGCCCCAGCATTTT. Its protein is CATSTADQPQHF.

CDR3 protein: CASSLLLATSHNEQFF. The CDR3 nucleotides read TGTGCCAGCAGCCTCCTTCTAGCGACCTCTCACAATGAGCAGTTCTTC. The gene calls are TRBV25-1 and TRBJ2-1, with D maybe TRBD2 (6 bases). Germline V lookup: CDR1 MGHDK, CDR2 SYGVNS. The CDR3 extends over 16 amino acids. The germline V and J ends were trimmed by 6 bases and 5 bases, with 20 bases remaining between them.

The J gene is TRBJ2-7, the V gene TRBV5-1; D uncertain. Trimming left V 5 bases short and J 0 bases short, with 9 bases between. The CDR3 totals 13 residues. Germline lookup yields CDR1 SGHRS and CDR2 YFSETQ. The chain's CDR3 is CASSNADSYEQYF. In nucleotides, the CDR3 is TGCGCCAGCAGTAACGCCGACTCCTACGAGCAGTACTTC.

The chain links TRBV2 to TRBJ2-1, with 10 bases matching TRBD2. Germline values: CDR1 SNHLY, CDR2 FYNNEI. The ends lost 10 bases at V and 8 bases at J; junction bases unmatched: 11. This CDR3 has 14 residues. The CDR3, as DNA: TGTGCCACCTCCGGACTAGCGGAGGGTGATGAGCAGTTCTTC. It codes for CATSGLAEGDEQFF.

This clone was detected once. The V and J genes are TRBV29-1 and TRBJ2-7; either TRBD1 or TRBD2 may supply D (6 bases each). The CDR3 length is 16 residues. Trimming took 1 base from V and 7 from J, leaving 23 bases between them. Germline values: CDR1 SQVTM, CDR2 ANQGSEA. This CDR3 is CSVEGHSGTWGVEQYF. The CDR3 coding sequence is TGCAGCGTTGAAGGACACTCCGGGACATGGGGGGTGGAGCAGTACTTC.

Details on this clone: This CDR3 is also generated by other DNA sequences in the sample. The CDR3 region has the DNA TGTGCCAGCAGTGACGGATACAATGAGCAGTTCTTC. This codes for CASSDGYNEQFF. This chain joins TRBV2 and TRBJ2-1; D ambiguous. Germline loops: CDR1 SNHLY, CDR2 FYNNEI. The ends were cut back, 3 bases at V and 4 bases at J, with 4 bases in the middle. The CDR3 is 12 amino acids.

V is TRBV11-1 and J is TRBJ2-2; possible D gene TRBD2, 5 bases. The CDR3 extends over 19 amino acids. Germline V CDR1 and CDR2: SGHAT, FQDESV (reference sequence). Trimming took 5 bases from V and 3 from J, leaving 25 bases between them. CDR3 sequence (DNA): TGTGCCAGCAGCGCCAGCAGGTTGTCCTCCTGGCGGGACACCGGGGAGCTGTTTTTT. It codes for CASSASRLSSWRDTGELFF.

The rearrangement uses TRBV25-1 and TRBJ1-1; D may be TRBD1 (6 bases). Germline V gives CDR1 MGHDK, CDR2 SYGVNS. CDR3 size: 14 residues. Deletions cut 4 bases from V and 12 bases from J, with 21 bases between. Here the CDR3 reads CASSATGGDTRTFF. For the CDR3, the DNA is TGTGCCAGCAGTGCAACGGGCGGGGACACCAGAACTTTCTTT.

This chain's CDR3 is CASRLDRATGELFF. CDR3 in DNA: TGTGCCAGCAGACTCGACAGGGCCACCGGGGAGCTGTTTTTT. V usage is TRBV7-8 and J usage is TRBJ2-2; 7 bases match TRBD1. Germline V lookup: CDR1 SGHVS, CDR2 FQNEAQ. This CDR3 spans 14 amino acids. V was clipped by 6 bases and J by 4 bases; unmatched bases: 5.

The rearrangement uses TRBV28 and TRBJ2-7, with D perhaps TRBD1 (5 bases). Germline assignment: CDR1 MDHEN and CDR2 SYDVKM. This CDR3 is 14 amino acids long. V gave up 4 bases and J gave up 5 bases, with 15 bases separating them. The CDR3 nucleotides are TGTGCCAGCAGTTCCAGGGTTCAGGTAAACGAGCAGTACTTC. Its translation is CASSSRVQVNEQYF.

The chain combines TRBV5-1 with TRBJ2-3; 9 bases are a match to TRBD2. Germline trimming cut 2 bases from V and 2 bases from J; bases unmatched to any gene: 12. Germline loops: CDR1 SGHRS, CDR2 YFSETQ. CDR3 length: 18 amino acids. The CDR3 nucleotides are TGCGCCAGCAGCTTAACTAGCGGGCGACCGACCACCACAGATACGCAGTATTTT. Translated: CASSLTSGRPTTTDTQYF.

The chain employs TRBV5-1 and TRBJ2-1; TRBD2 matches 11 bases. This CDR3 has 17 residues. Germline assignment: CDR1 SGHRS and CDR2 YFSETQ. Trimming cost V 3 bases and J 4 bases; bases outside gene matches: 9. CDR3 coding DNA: TGCGCCAGCAGCTCGAACCCGGGACTAGCGGCTTACAATGAGCAGTTCTTC. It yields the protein CASSSNPGLAAYNEQFF.

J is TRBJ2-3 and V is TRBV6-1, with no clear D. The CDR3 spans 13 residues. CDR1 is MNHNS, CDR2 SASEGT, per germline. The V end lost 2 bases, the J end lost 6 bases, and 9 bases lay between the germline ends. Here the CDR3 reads CASSERLGDTQYF. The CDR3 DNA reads TGTGCCAGCAGTGAAAGGCTGGGGGATACGCAGTATTTT.

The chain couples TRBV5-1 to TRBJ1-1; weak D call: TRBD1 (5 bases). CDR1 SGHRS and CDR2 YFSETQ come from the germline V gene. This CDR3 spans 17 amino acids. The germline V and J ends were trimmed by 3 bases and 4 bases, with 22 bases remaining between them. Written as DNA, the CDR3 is TGCGCCAGCAGCTCGCCCGCCCGGGGCACCCGAGGCACTGAAGCTTTCTTT. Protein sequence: CASSSPARGTRGTEAFF.

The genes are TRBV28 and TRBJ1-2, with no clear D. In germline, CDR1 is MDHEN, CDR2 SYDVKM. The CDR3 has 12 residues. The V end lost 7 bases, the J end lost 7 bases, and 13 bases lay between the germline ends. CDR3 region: CASNPRPGGYTF. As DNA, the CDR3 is TGTGCCAGCAACCCGAGACCGGGTGGCTACACCTTC.

The chain's CDR3 is CASNIPSGSRQDTQYF. Written as DNA, the CDR3 is TGCGCCAGCAACATACCTAGCGGGAGCCGCCAAGATACGCAGTATTTT. The rearrangement uses TRBV5-1 and TRBJ2-3; 10 positions match TRBD2. There are 16 residues in the CDR3. The J segment lost 5 bases and the V segment lost 6 bases, leaving 12 bases of the junction unmatched. Germline loops: CDR1 SGHRS, CDR2 YFSETQ.

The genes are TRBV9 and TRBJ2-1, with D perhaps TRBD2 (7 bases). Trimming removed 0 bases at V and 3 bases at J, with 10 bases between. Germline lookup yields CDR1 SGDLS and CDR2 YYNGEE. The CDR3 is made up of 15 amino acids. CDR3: CASSVEGGDYNEQFF. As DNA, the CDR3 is TGTGCCAGCAGCGTAGAAGGGGGGGACTACAATGAGCAGTTCTTC.

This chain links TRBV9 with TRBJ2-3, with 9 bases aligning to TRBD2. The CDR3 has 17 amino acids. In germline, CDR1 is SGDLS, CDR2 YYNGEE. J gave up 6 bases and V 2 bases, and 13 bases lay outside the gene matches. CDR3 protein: CASSVEGGRAGTDTQYF. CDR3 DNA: TGTGCCAGCAGCGTTGAGGGCGGGAGGGCCGGTACGGATACGCAGTATTTT.

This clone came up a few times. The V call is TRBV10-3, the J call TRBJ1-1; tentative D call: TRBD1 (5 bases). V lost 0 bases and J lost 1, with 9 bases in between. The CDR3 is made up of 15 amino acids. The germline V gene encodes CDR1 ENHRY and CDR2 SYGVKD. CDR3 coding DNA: TGTGCCATCAGTGAGTCCGGCAGGGAGAACACTGAAGCTTTCTTT. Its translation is CAISESGRENTEAFF.

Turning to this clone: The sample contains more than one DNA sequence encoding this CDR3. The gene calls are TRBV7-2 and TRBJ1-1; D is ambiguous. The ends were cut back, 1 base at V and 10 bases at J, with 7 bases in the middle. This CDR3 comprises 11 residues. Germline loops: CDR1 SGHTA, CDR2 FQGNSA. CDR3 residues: CASSLVSRAFF. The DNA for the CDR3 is TGTGCCAGCAGCTTAGTCTCTCGAGCTTTCTTT.

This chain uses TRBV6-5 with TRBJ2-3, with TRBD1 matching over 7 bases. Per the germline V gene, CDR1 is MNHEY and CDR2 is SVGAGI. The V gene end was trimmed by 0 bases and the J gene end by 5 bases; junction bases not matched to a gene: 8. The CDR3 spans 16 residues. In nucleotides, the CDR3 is TGTGCCAGCAGTTACTCGGGGACAGTACGGGTAGATACGCAGTATTTT. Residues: CASSYSGTVRVDTQYF.

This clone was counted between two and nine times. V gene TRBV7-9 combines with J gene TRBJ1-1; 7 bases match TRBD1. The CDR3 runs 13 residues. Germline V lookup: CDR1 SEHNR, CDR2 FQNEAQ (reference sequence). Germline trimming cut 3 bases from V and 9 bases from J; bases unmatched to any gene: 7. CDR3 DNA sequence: TGTGCCAGCAGCTTTGGACAGGAGGGGAAAGCTTTCTTT. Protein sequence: CASSFGQEGKAFF.